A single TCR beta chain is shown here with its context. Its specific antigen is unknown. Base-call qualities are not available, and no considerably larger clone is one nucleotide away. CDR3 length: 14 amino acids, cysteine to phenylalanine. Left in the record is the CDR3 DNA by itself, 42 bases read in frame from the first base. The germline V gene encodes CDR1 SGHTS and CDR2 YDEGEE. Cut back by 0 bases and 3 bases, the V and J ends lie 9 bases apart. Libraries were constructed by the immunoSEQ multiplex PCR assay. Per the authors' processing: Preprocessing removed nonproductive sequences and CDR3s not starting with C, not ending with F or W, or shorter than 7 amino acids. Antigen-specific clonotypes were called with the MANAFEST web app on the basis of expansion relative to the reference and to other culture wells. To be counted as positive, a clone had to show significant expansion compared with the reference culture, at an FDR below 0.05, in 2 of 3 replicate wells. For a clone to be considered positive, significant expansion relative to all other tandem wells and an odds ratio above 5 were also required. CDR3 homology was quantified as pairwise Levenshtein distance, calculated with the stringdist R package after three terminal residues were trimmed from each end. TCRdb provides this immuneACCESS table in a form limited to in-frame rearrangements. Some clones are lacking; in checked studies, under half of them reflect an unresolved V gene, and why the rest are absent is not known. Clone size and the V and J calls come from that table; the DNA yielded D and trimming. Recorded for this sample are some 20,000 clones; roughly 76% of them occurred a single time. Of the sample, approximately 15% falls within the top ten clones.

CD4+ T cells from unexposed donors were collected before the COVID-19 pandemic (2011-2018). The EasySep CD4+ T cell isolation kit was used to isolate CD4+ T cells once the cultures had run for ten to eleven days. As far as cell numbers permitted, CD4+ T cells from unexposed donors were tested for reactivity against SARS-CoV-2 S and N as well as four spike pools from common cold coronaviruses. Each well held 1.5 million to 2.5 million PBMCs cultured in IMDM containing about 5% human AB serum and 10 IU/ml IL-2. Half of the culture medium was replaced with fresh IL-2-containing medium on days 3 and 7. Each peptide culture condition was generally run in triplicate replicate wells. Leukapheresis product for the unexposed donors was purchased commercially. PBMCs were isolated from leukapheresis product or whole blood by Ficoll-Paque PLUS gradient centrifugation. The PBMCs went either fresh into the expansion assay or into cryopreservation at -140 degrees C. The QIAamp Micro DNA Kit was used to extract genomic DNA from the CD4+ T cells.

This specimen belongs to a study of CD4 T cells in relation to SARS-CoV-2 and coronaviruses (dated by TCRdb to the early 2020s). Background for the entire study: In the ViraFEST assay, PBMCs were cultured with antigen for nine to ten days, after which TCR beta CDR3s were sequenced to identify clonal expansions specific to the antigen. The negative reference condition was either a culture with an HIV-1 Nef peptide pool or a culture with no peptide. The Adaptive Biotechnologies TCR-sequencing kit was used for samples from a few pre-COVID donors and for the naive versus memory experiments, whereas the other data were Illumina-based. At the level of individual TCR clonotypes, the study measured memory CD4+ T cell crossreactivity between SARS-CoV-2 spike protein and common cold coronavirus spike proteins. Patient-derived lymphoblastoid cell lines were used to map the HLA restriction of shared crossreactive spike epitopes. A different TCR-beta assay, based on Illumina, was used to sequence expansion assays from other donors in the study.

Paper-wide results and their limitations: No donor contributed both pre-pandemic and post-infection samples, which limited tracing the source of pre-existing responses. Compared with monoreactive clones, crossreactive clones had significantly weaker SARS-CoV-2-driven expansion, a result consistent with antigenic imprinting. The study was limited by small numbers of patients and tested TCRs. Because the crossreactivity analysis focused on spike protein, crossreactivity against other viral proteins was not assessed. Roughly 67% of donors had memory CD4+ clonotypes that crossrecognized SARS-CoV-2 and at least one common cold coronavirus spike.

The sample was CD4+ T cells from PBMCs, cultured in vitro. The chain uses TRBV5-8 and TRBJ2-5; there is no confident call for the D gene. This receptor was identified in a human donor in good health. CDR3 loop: CASSLVGREETQYF. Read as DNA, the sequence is TGTGCCAGCAGCTTGGTTGGCAGAGAAGAGACCCAGTACTTC.